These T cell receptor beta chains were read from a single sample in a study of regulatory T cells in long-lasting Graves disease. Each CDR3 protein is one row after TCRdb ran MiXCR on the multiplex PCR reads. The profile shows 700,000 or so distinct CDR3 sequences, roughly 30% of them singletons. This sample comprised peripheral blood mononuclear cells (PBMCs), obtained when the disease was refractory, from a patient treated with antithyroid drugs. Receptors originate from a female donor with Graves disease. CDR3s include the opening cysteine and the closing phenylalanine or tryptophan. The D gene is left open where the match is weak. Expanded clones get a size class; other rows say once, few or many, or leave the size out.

DNA: TGCGCCAGCAGTGATGGGCCGGGAGTGGAGACCCAGTACTTC
CDR3: CASSDGPGVETQYF
J: TRBJ2-5
V: TRBV10-1
D: .
size: few

DNA: TGTGCCAGCAGTGAAGCCCCGGGGGGGGCCTACGAGCAGTACTTC
CDR3: CASSEAPGGAYEQYF
J: TRBJ2-7
V: TRBV6-1
D: TRBD2
size: many

DNA: TGCAGTGCTAGAGATCCCCGACTAGCGGGGTACGAGCAGTACTTC
CDR3: CSARDPRLAGYEQYF
J: TRBJ2-7
V: TRBV20-1
D: TRBD2
size: few

DNA: TGTGCCAGCAGTTCCCAGGCGCGGCGGGAGACCCAGTACTTC
CDR3: CASSSQARRETQYF
J: TRBJ2-5
V: TRBV12-3/TRBV12-4
D: .
size: few

DNA: TGCAGCGCTAAGAGTAACAGGGGGCGGACAAATCCTGAAGCTTTCTTT
CDR3: CSAKSNRGRTNPEAFF
J: TRBJ1-1
V: TRBV29-1
D: TRBD1
size: .

DNA: TGTGCCAGCAGTCTCAGCTGGAGCTCCTATAATTCACCCCTCCACTTT
CDR3: CASSLSWSSYNSPLHF
J: TRBJ1-6
V: TRBV27
D: .
size: few

DNA: TGTGCCAGCAGCCTAGATTACGACCGCGCCTACGAGCAGTACTTC
CDR3: CASSLDYDRAYEQYF
J: TRBJ2-7
V: TRBV11-2
D: .
size: few

DNA: TGTGCCAGCACGCGCGGCCTATCGCCCCAGCATTTT
CDR3: CASTRGLSPQHF
J: TRBJ1-5
V: TRBV2
D: .
size: many

DNA: TGTGCCGGCAGGGGCGGAGGTGGCTACACCTTC
CDR3: CAGRGGGGYTF
J: TRBJ1-2
V: TRBV30
D: .
size: few

DNA: TGTGCCAGCAGTCCCCAAGGTGAGGTACAGCCCCAGCATTTT
CDR3: CASSPQGEVQPQHF
J: TRBJ1-5
V: TRBV12-3/TRBV12-4
D: .
size: few

DNA: TGTGCCACCAGGGGACGAGGGTCTCATGGCTACACCTTC
CDR3: CATRGRGSHGYTF
J: TRBJ1-2
V: TRBV10-3
D: .
size: few

DNA: TGCAGTGCTAGAAGCACGGGGCGGGAGGGGACTTACGAGCAGTACTTC
CDR3: CSARSTGREGTYEQYF
J: TRBJ2-7
V: TRBV20-1
D: TRBD2
size: few

DNA: TGTGCCAGTAGTATCGGGGGTACGAACACTGAAGCTTTCTTT
CDR3: CASSIGGTNTEAFF
J: TRBJ1-1
V: TRBV19
D: .
size: few

DNA: TGTGCCAGCAGTTTAACCGGGACAGGGAACGGGGGCTACACCTTC
CDR3: CASSLTGTGNGGYTF
J: TRBJ1-2
V: TRBV28
D: TRBD1
size: .

DNA: TGTGCCAGCATGACAGGGGACACCGGGGAGCTGTTTTTT
CDR3: CASMTGDTGELFF
J: TRBJ2-2
V: TRBV12-3/TRBV12-4
D: TRBD1
size: few

DNA: TGTGCCAGCACCGACAGAGCTAACTATGGCTACACCTTC
CDR3: CASTDRANYGYTF
J: TRBJ1-2
V: TRBV28
D: .
size: many

DNA: TGTGCCAGCAGCTCTACAGGGGGCGAGCAGTACTTC
CDR3: CASSSTGGEQYF
J: TRBJ2-7
V: TRBV7-9
D: TRBD1
size: few

DNA: TGTGCCAGCAGTGAGGGGGGAAGGAACTATGGCTACACCTTC
CDR3: CASSEGGRNYGYTF
J: TRBJ1-2
V: TRBV2
D: .
size: many

DNA: TGTGCCAGCACCCTCGGGACAGCGATCGATGGCTACACCTTC
CDR3: CASTLGTAIDGYTF
J: TRBJ1-2
V: TRBV6-1
D: TRBD1
size: many

DNA: TGTGCCAGCAGTTATGGTGGGGGGGTAGCGAACACTGAAGCTTTCTTT
CDR3: CASSYGGGVANTEAFF
J: TRBJ1-1
V: TRBV6-2/TRBV6-3
D: .
size: .

DNA: TGCAGTGCCCTCTTTGGGGGGAGAACTGAAGCTTTCTTT
CDR3: CSALFGGRTEAFF
J: TRBJ1-1
V: TRBV20-1
D: .
size: .

DNA: TGCGCCAGCAGCCACCCCGTTAAGGGGAACCTGAACACTGAAGCTTTCTTT
CDR3: CASSHPVKGNLNTEAFF
J: TRBJ1-1
V: TRBV4-1
D: .
size: .

DNA: TGTGCCAGCAGCCCCGGGGCTAGCGGGAGGTACTACAATGAGCAGTTCTTC
CDR3: CASSPGASGRYYNEQFF
J: TRBJ2-1
V: TRBV7-3
D: TRBD2
size: .

DNA: TGTGCCAGCAGTTTAATCGGGGGAGACTATGGCTACACCTTC
CDR3: CASSLIGGDYGYTF
J: TRBJ1-2
V: TRBV12-3/TRBV12-4
D: .
size: few

DNA: TGTGCCAGCAGCCAAGATGGCTCAGCCGACTACGAGCAGTACTTC
CDR3: CASSQDGSADYEQYF
J: TRBJ2-7
V: TRBV3-1
D: .
size: few

DNA: TGTGCCAGCAGCGTAGCCGTGGGGGGGCCTCGGGGCTACACCTTC
CDR3: CASSVAVGGPRGYTF
J: TRBJ1-2
V: TRBV9
D: .
size: .

DNA: TGCGCCAGCAGCTTGGCCGGACAAATCTACGAGCAGTACTTC
CDR3: CASSLAGQIYEQYF
J: TRBJ2-7
V: TRBV5-1
D: .
size: .

DNA: TGTGCCAGCAGTTACTGGAACAGGGAAAATGAAAAACTGTTTTTT
CDR3: CASSYWNRENEKLFF
J: TRBJ1-4
V: TRBV6-5
D: .
size: many

DNA: TGTGCCAGCAGCGCCTTAGGGGGGGCGACGCCCGGCTACACCTTC
CDR3: CASSALGGATPGYTF
J: TRBJ1-2
V: TRBV7-3
D: .
size: .

DNA: TGCAGTGCAGCCCGGACTAGCGGGAGGGGGTACGAGCAGTACTTC
CDR3: CSAARTSGRGYEQYF
J: TRBJ2-7
V: TRBV20-1
D: TRBD2
size: .

DNA: TGTGCCATCAGTGAGGACAGGGGGGGGACTGAAGCTTTCTTT
CDR3: CAISEDRGGTEAFF
J: TRBJ1-1
V: TRBV10-3
D: TRBD1
size: many

DNA: TGTGCCTGGAGTGTCGGCGGGACTGAAAAACTGTTTTTT
CDR3: CAWSVGGTEKLFF
J: TRBJ1-4
V: TRBV30
D: .
size: many

DNA: TGTGCCAGCAGTTCTCCCGGGACAGGGGGTCGGTTTTCACCCCTCCACTTT
CDR3: CASSSPGTGGRFSPLHF
J: TRBJ1-6
V: TRBV6-5
D: TRBD1
size: .

DNA: TGTGCCAGCAGTGCCAGGGGGGTGAACTCTGGAAACACCATATATTTT
CDR3: CASSARGVNSGNTIYF
J: TRBJ1-3
V: TRBV2
D: TRBD1
size: few

DNA: TGTGCCAGCAGCCCCCAAGGGCAGGGAGTCCACGAGCAGTACTTC
CDR3: CASSPQGQGVHEQYF
J: TRBJ2-7
V: TRBV6-1
D: .
size: many

DNA: TGTGCCAGCAGCTCTAACGACTATGGCTACACCTTC
CDR3: CASSSNDYGYTF
J: TRBJ1-2
V: TRBV7-2
D: .
size: many

DNA: TGTGCCAGCAGCACACAGGGGGACTATGGCTACACCTTC
CDR3: CASSTQGDYGYTF
J: TRBJ1-2
V: TRBV28
D: TRBD1
size: many

DNA: TGTGCCAGCAGCTTAGGAGAGGAACCGAACACTGAAGCTTTCTTT
CDR3: CASSLGEEPNTEAFF
J: TRBJ1-1
V: TRBV7-9
D: .
size: .

DNA: TGTGCCAGCACCCAATTAGGACTAGCGGGGATGGGGACCCAGTACTTC
CDR3: CASTQLGLAGMGTQYF
J: TRBJ2-5
V: TRBV12-3/TRBV12-4
D: TRBD2
size: many

DNA: TGTGCCAGCAGTGAACAAGGCGCCGGGAGCTACACCTTC
CDR3: CASSEQGAGSYTF
J: TRBJ1-2
V: TRBV2
D: .
size: many

DNA: TGTGCCAGCAGTTATTCCGGGACAGTTAACTATGGCTACACCTTC
CDR3: CASSYSGTVNYGYTF
J: TRBJ1-2
V: TRBV6-9
D: TRBD1
size: .

DNA: TGTGCCAGCAGCTCGACGGTCACCAAACTGTTTTTT
CDR3: CASSSTVTKLFF
J: TRBJ1-4
V: TRBV7-9
D: .
size: .

DNA: TGTGCCAGCAGTAGCCTTGGAGCGGGGGAGTACGAGCAGTACTTC
CDR3: CASSSLGAGEYEQYF
J: TRBJ2-7
V: TRBV12-3/TRBV12-4
D: TRBD2
size: .